The clone carrying this T cell receptor (beta chain) is deemed large. No antigen is known for it. These data originate in a study of tumor-infiltrating lymphocytes in localized non-small cell lung cancer. Turning to the study itself: Patients included smokers and never-smokers with various histologies, some sampled after neoadjuvant chemotherapy.

The study's findings and limits: Available tissue quantity limited TCR sequencing to a patient subset. Different pieces of the same tissue went to different assays, confounding technical variation with intratumor heterogeneity. No T-cell fraction difference was seen between IM1 and IM2 tumors.

Sequencing was performed with immunoSEQ multiplex PCR; in TCRdb, only in-frame clones are kept and a portion is missing. The sample lists 3,500 to 5,000 clones; around 66% were seen once. The clonotype comes from a human donor with non-small cell lung cancer. Specimen: uninvolved lung tissue not adjacent to the tumor.

This CDR3 reads CASSHGSGMSTDTQYF. The CDR3 DNA sequence: TGCGCCAGCAGCCACGGTAGTGGGATGAGCACAGATACGCAGTATTTT. The chain joins TRBV5-1 to TRBJ2-3; D call uncertain. V lost 4 bases and J lost 0, with 15 bases in between. From germline, CDR1 is SGHRS and CDR2 YFSETQ. The length of the CDR3 is 16 residues.